Detailed here is one T cell receptor beta chain. Its antigen is as yet unknown. The junction differs from germline at one of its ends, possibly a read error. This CDR3 is also generated by other DNA sequences in the sample. This CDR3 region has 12 residues. Looked up from germline, CDR1 is GTSNPN and CDR2 is SVGIG (reference sequence). This sample was included in a study of shared clonotypes between healthy human individuals. Study-level findings and limits: Naive subsets tended to show greater estimated richness than memory subsets. Several donors had around 5% of their naive CD4 clonotypes in common.

The table came from immunoSEQ multiplex PCR; TCRdb's copy has only in-frame clones and leaves some out. The data contain around 940,000 clones, more than 75% of them singletons. The V and J genes are TRBV30 and TRBJ2-3, with D maybe TRBD2 (7 bases). The sequencing input was memory CD4+ T cells sorted from blood. As for subset: CD45RA-negative fraction. The sequence was obtained from a man aged 18 to 30 in good health. The CDR3 spells CAWTAGADTQYF. Written as DNA, the CDR3 is TGTGCCTGGACGGCGGGGGCAGATACACAGTATTTT.